One sample yielded the 15 T cell receptor beta chains listed below, sequenced in a study of cytomegalovirus exposure and HLA in healthy donors. A multiplex PCR was run with 60 Vbeta primers and 13 Jbeta primers. The assay was immunoSEQ multiplex PCR, and TCRdb's table has in-frame clones only and misses some. Of 150,000 to 200,000 clones in the sample, roughly 74% were seen once. The sample taken for sequencing was PBMCs. The receptors were sampled from a man between 18 and 29 years old in good health and CMV-seropositive.

The chain joins TRBV6-6 to TRBJ1-5; D not certain. This CDR3 is built from 14 residues. V was cut by 7 bases and J by 2 bases, with 12 bases left in between. The V gene's germline CDR1 is MNHNY and CDR2 SVGAGI (reference sequence). In nucleotides, the CDR3 is TGTGCCAGCATCCGTCAGAGGGGCAATCAGCCCCAGCATTTT. As protein: CASIRQRGNQPQHF.

The V and J genes are TRBV6-1 and TRBJ2-3, with D perhaps TRBD2 (6 bases). The V gene's germline CDR1 is MNHNS and CDR2 SASEGT. The CDR3 totals 14 residues. V was cut by 8 bases and J by 1 base, with 13 bases left in between. The CDR3: CASLVASGTDTQYF. The DNA for the CDR3 is TGTGCCAGCTTAGTGGCTAGCGGCACAGATACGCAGTATTTT.

The gene calls are TRBV5-1 and TRBJ2-7; TRBD1 matches 12 bases. Germline CDR1 is SGHRS and CDR2 is YFSETQ. The V and J ends lost 2 bases and 5 bases, in that order; junction bases with no gene match: 11. This CDR3 region has 17 residues. Written as DNA, the CDR3 is TGCGCCAGCAGCTTCGGCCCAACCGGGACAGGGGGCCACGAGCAGTACTTC. Protein: CASSFGPTGTGGHEQYF.

The chain combines TRBV19 with TRBJ2-6; D might be TRBD1 (6 bases). Deletions cut 10 bases from V and 0 bases from J, with 19 bases between. CDR1 is LNHDA, CDR2 SQIVND, per germline (reference sequence). The CDR3 has 17 amino acids. The CDR3 loop reads CAIGSGTHSSGANVLTF. CDR3 DNA: TGTGCCATTGGATCCGGGACACACAGCTCTGGGGCCAACGTCCTGACTTTC.

J is TRBJ1-1 and V is TRBV19; D unresolved. V shed 4 bases and J shed 5 bases, with 17 bases lying between them. The CDR3 is 15 amino acids. Germline V gene lookup returns CDR1 LNHDA and CDR2 SQIVND (reference sequence). The CDR3 DNA reads as TGTGCCAGTAGTACTCCCCCGAGACCGGGAACTGAAGCTTTCTTT. Translated: CASSTPPRPGTEAFF.

V gene TRBV14 combines with J gene TRBJ2-1; 8 bases line up with TRBD2. The length of the CDR3 is 15 residues. The V gene's germline CDR1 is SGHDN and CDR2 FVKESK. The V gene end was trimmed by 2 bases and the J gene end by 4 bases; junction bases not matched to a gene: 4. In nucleotides, the CDR3 is TGTGCCAGCAGCCAACTGGGACTAGAGTACAATGAGCAGTTCTTC. Translating gives CASSQLGLEYNEQFF. The full variable domain, rest sourced from reference TRBV14 and TRBJ2-1, is EAGVTQFPSHSVIEKGQTVTLRCDPISGHDNLYWYRRVMGKEIKFLLHFVKESKQDESGMPNNRFLAERTGGTYSTLKVQPAELEDSGVYFCASSQLGLEYNEQFFGPGTRLTVL.

This rearrangement joins TRBV7-2 to TRBJ2-1; TRBD2 matches at 13 bases. The germline gives CDR1 SGHTA, CDR2 FQGNSA. Trimming took 5 bases from V and 5 from J; bases not matched to a gene: 6. The CDR3 is made up of 16 amino acids. CDR3 region: CASSPGLAGVNNEQFF. As DNA, the CDR3 is TGTGCCAGCAGCCCCGGACTAGCGGGGGTCAACAATGAGCAGTTCTTC.

V usage is TRBV28 and J usage is TRBJ1-5; D is ambiguous. The CDR3 has 15 amino acids. The germline CDR1 and CDR2 sequences are MDHEN and SYDVKM. V lost 5 bases to trimming and J lost 0 bases, with 11 bases between them. CDR3 nucleotide sequence: TGTGCCAGCAGTAGGGCGGGTAATAGCAATCAGCCCCAGCATTTT. Encoded protein: CASSRAGNSNQPQHF.

V usage is TRBV30 and J usage is TRBJ1-3; no reliable D call. Germline CDR1 GTSNPN, CDR2 SVGIG (reference sequence). The CDR3 length is 14 residues. The V and J ends lost 4 bases and 0 bases respectively, with 10 bases between them. This CDR3 reads CAWTTSSSGNTIYF. The CDR3 nucleotides read TGTGCCTGGACTACGTCGAGCTCTGGAAACACCATATATTTT.

The chain links TRBV30 to TRBJ1-1, with 11 bases fitting TRBD1. The CDR3 length is 20 residues. Per germline, CDR1 GTSNPN and CDR2 SVGIG (reference sequence). V gave up 2 bases and J gave up 0 bases; unmatched junction bases: 17. The CDR3 is CAWSSGPFDRDRGMNTEAFF. The CDR3 coding sequence is TGTGCCTGGAGTTCAGGGCCCTTCGACCGGGACAGGGGGATGAACACTGAAGCTTTCTTT.

The CDR3 DNA reads TGTGCCAGCAGAAAGTGGAGCGACACTGAAGCTTTCTTT. This translates into CASRKWSDTEAFF. This sequence joins TRBV11-1 and TRBJ1-1; D is unclear. Germline CDR1 reads SGHAT; CDR2 reads FQDESV (reference sequence). This CDR3 has 13 residues. Trimming removed 6 bases at V and 3 bases at J, with 11 bases between. Drawing the rest from reference TRBV11-1 and TRBJ1-1, the complete variable domain is EAEVAQSPRYKITEKSQAVAFWCDPISGHATLYWYRQILGQGPELLVQFQDESVVDDSQLPKDRFSAERLKGVDSTLKIQPAELGDSAMYLCASRKWSDTEAFFGQGTRLTVV.

The chain uses TRBV28 and TRBJ2-7; TRBD2 aligns across 12 bases. Losses at the gene ends were 4 bases for V and 12 bases for J; bases not matched to a gene: 13. The CDR3 totals 15 residues. Germline CDR1 reads MDHEN; CDR2 reads SYDVKM. Here the CDR3 reads CASSSPARLAGDGYF. CDR3 coding DNA: TGTGCCAGCAGTTCACCCGCTAGACTAGCGGGAGATGGGTACTTC.

This clone was picked up a small number of times. This chain joins TRBV28 and TRBJ2-2; 9 bases align to TRBD1. The CDR3 contains 16 residues. Germline lookup yields CDR1 MDHEN and CDR2 SYDVKM. With V trimmed by 8 bases and J by 6 bases, 13 bases remained unmatched. CDR3 nucleotides: TGTGCCAGCCATATACCGGGACAGGGTCCAGCCGGGGAGCTGTTTTTT. Protein sequence: CASHIPGQGPAGELFF.

The sample holds a few counts of this clone. The V and J genes are TRBV10-3 and TRBJ2-5, with 7 bases lining up with TRBD2. Germline-derived CDR1 and CDR2 are ENHRY and SYGVKD. This CDR3 is 13 amino acids long. J gave up 3 bases and V 5 bases, and 3 bases lay outside the gene matches. The CDR3, as DNA: TGTGCCATCAGTAGCGGGAACAAAGAGACCCAGTACTTC. It is translated as CAISSGNKETQYF.

The rearrangement uses TRBV30 and TRBJ2-5; the D gene is possibly TRBD1 (6 bases). The J call is doubtful: the DNA matches TRBJ2-7 better. Germline V gene data show CDR1 as GTSNPN and CDR2 as SVGIG (reference sequence). The CDR3 consists of 13 residues. This CDR3 reads CAWSSGRGYEQYF. The DNA for the CDR3 is TGTGCCTGGAGTAGCGGCAGGGGTTACGAGCAGTACTTC.